This TCR beta chain was sequenced during a study of T cell repertoires in cytomegalovirus infection. Study results and caveats: Identification of carriers of CMV plus the relevant HLA was achieved through cumulative public TCR beta family frequency. The study found HLA-C-restricted CMV-specific TCR beta clonotypes dominating the ex vivo response.

This clonotype has ten or more counts. Its antigen is unknown. CDR1 is MNHEY, CDR2 SVGEGT, per germline. V lost 6 bases to trimming and J lost 4 bases, with 12 bases between them. The CDR3 contains 13 residues. One entry per CDR3 protein, called by TCRdb with MiXCR from the reads. In the table there are some 300,000 distinct CDR3 sequences, approximately 13% of which are singletons. The rearrangement links TRBV6-2 or TRBV6-3 to TRBJ1-2; D gene ambiguous. The TCR originated in a human donor in good health (CMV status not recorded). Some clones in this sample may be carry-over from other donors' samples. The sample comprised PBMCs. This CDR3 reads CASRKTQTYGYTF. The CDR3 nucleotides are TGTGCCAGCAGAAAGACACAAACCTATGGCTACACCTTC.